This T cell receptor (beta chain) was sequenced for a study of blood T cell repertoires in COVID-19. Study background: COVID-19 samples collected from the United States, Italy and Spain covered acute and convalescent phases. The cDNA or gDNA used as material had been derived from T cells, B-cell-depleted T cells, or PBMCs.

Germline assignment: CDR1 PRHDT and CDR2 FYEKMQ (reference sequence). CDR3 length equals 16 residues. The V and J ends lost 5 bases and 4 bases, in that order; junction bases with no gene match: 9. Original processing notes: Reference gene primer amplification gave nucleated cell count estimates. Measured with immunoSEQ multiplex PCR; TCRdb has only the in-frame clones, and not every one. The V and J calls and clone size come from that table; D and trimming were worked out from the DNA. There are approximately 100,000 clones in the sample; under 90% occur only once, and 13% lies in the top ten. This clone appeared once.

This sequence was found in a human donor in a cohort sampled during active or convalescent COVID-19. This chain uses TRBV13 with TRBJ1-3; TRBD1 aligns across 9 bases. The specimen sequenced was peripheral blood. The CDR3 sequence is CASSPRDRARGNTIYF. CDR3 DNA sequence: TGTGCCAGCAGCCCCCGGGACAGGGCCCGGGGAAACACCATATATTTT.